The source of this TCR beta chain is a study of Graves' ophthalmopathy and Graves' hyperthyroidism. Exclusion covered patients with other autoimmune diseases or uncontrolled infections (as well as pregnancy or lactation). It was on clinical symptoms, serum thyroxine, TRAb, thyroid ultrasound and orbital computed tomography that diagnosis relied. RNA transcripts yielded amplified TCR beta CDR3 regions. After a first-round RT-PCR with HTBI primers, a second-round multiplex PCR was run. TCRdb re-analysed the multiplex PCR reads in MiXCR, keeping a single row per CDR3 protein. The sample yields about 400,000 distinct CDR3 sequences, roughly 18% seen once. General study findings and limits: Ophthalmopathy progression was predicted by the model at 60% to 71% sensitivity and approximately 72% specificity. Also, most clonotypes expanded in the thyroid above 0.001 frequency appeared in blood.

This clonotype has at least ten counts. Its antigen remains unidentified. Trimming removed 6 bases from V and 3 bases from J, with 16 bases in between. Germline loops: CDR1 WSHSY, CDR2 SAAADI. This CDR3 spans 15 amino acids. This receptor was obtained from a woman under 30 with Graves' ophthalmopathy. The source material was peripheral blood. The rearrangement joins TRBV10-2 to TRBJ2-3; D may be TRBD2 (5 bases). The CDR3 region has the DNA TGCGCCAGCAGCACGGGGATATCAAGAACAGATACGCAGTATTTT. Translation gives CASSTGISRTDTQYF.